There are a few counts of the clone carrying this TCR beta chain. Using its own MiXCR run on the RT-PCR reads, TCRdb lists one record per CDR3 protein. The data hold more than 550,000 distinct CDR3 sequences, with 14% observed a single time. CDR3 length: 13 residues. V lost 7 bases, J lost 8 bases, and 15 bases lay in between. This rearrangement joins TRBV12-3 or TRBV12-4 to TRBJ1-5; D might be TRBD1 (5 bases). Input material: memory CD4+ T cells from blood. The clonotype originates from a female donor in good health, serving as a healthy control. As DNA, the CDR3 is TGTGCCAGCACCCCTTCAGGGAGAGAGCCCCAGCATTTT. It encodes CASTPSGREPQHF.